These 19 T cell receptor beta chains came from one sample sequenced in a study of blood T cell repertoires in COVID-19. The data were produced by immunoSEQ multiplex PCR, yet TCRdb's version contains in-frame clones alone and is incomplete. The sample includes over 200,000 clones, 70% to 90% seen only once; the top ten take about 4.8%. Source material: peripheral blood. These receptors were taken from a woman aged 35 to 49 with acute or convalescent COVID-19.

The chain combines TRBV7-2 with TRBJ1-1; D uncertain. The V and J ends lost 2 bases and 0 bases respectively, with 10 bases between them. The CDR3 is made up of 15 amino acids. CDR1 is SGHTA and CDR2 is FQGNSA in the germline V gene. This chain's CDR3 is CASSLSGTMNTEAFF. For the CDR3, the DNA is TGTGCCAGCAGCTTATCGGGTACCATGAACACTGAAGCTTTCTTT.

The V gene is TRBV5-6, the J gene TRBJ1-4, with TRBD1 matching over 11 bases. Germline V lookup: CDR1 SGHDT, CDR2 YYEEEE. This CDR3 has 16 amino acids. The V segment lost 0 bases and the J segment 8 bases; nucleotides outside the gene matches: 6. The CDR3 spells CASSLVAGQGGEKLFF. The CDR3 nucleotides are TGTGCCAGCAGCTTGGTTGCGGGACAGGGGGGAGAAAAACTGTTTTTT.

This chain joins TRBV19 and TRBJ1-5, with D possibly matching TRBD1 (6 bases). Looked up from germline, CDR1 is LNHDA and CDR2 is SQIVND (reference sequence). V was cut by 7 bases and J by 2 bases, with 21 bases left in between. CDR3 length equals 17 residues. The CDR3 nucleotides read TGTGCCAGTACCCCCGTAGTGGGGGCGCATCGCAATCAGCCCCAGCATTTT. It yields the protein CASTPVVGAHRNQPQHF.

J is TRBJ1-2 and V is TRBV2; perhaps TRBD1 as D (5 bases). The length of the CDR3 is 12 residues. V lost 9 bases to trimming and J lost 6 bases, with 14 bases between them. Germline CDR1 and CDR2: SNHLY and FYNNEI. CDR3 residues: CARTRVPDGYTF. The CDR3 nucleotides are TGTGCCAGGACCAGGGTGCCGGATGGCTACACCTTC.

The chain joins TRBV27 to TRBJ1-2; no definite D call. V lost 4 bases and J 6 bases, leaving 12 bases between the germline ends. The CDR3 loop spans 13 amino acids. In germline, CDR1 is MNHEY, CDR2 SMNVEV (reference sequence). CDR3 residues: CASSSRHDNGYTF. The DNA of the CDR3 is TGTGCCAGCAGTTCTCGACATGATAATGGCTACACCTTC.

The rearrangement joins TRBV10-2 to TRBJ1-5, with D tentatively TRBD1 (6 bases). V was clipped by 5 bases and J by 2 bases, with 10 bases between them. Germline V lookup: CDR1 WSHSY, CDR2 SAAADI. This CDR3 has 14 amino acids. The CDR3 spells CASSRDTRNQPQHF. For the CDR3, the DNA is TGCGCCAGCAGTAGGGACACTCGCAATCAGCCCCAGCATTTT.

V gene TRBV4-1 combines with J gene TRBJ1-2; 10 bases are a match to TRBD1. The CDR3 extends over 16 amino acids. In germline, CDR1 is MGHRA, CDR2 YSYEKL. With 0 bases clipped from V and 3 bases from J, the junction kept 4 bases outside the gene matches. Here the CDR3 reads CASSQDFGTGDYGYTF. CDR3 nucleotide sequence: TGCGCCAGCAGCCAAGATTTCGGGACAGGGGACTATGGCTACACCTTC.

The CDR3 here is CASSMGQGREAFF. CDR3 DNA: TGTGCCAGTAGTATGGGACAGGGTCGTGAAGCTTTCTTT. The gene calls are TRBV19 and TRBJ1-1; 9 bases agree with TRBD1. CDR1 is LNHDA, CDR2 SQIVND, per germline (reference sequence). J gave up 7 bases and V 3 bases, and 3 bases lay outside the gene matches. The CDR3 covers 13 residues.

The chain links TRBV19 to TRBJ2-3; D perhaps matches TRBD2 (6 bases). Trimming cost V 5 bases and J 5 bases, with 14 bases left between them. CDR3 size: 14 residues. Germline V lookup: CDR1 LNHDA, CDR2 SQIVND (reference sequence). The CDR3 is CASSDAGSQDTQYF. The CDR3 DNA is TGTGCCAGTAGTGATGCCGGGAGCCAAGATACGCAGTATTTT.

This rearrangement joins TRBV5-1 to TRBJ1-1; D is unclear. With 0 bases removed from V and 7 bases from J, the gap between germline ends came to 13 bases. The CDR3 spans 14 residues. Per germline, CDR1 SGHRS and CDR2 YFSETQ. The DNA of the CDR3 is TGCGCCAGCAGCTTGGCCAGCTTAGAGGGTGAAGCTTTCTTT. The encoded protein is CASSLASLEGEAFF.

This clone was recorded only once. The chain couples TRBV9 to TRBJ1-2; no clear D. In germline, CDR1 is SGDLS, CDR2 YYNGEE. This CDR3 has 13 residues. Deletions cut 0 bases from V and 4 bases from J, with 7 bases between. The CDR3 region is CASSVGRFYGYTF. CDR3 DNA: TGTGCCAGCAGCGTAGGGCGGTTCTATGGCTACACCTTC.

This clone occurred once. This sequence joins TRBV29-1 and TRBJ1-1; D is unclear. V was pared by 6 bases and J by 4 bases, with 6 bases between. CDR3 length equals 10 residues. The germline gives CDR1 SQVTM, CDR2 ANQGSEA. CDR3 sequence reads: CSVRSTEAFF. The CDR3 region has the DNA TGCAGCGTCCGGAGCACTGAAGCTTTCTTT.

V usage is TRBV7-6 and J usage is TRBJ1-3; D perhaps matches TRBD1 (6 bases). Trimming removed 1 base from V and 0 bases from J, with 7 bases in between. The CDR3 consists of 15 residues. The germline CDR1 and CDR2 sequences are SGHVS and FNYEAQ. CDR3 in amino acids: CASSLEGGSGNTIYF. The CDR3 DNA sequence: TGTGCCAGCAGCTTAGAAGGGGGCTCTGGAAACACCATATATTTT.

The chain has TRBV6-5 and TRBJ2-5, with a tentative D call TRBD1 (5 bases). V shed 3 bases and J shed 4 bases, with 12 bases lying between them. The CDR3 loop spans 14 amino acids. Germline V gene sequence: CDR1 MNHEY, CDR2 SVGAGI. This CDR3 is CASSYYQGRETQYF. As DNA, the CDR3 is TGTGCCAGCAGTTATTACCAGGGTAGAGAGACCCAGTACTTC.

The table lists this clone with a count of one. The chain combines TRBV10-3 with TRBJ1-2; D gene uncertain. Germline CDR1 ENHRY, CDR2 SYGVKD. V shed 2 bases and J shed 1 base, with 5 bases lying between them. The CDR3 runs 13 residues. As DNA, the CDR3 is TGTGCCATCAGTGAGGAGGGTAACTATGGCTACACCTTC. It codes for CAISEEGNYGYTF.

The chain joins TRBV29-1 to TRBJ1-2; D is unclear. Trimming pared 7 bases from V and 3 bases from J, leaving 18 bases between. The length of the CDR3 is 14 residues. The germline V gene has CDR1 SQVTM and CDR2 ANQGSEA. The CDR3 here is CSAPRSEGDYGYTF. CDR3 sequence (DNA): TGCAGCGCCCCAAGGTCGGAGGGTGACTATGGCTACACCTTC.

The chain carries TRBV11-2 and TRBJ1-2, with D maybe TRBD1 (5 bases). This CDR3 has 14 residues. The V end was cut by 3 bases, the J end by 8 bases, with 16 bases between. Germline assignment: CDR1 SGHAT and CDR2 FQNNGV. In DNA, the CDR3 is TGTGCCAGCAGCTTTACAGGCTCTATCAAGGGCTACACCTTC. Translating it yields CASSFTGSIKGYTF.

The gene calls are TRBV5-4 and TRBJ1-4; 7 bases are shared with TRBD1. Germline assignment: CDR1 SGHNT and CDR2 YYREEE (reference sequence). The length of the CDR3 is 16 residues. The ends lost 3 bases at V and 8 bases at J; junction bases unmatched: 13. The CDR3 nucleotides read TGTGCCAGCAGCTCCCGGACCACAGGGGCGGGCGAAAAACTGTTTTTT. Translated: CASSSRTTGAGEKLFF. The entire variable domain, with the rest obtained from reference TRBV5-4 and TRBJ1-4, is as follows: ETGVTQSPTHLIKTRGQQVTLRCSSQSGHNTVSWYQQALGQGPQFIFQYYREEENGRGNFPPRFSGLQFPNYSSELNVNALELDDSALYLCASSSRTTGAGEKLFFGSGTQLSVL.

The CDR3 sequence: CASSSPTGYTEAFF. The CDR3 coding sequence is TGTGCCAGCAGTTCCCCGACAGGGTACACTGAAGCTTTCTTT. The chain recombines TRBV28 with TRBJ1-1, with TRBD1 matching over 7 bases. The CDR3 loop spans 14 amino acids. After removal of 4 bases from V and 3 bases from J, the junction contained 5 bases not matched to a gene. Germline assignment: CDR1 MDHEN and CDR2 SYDVKM.